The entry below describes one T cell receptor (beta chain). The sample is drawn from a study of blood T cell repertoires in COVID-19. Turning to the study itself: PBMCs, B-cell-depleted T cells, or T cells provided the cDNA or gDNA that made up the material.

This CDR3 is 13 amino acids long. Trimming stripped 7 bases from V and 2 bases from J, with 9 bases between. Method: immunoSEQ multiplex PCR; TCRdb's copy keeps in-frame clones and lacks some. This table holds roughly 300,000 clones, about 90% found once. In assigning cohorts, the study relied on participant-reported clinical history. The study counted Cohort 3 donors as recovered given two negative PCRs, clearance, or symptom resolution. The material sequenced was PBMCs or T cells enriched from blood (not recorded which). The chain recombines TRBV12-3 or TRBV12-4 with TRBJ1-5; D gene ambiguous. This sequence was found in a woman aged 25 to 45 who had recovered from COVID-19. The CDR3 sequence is CASTPRGNQPQHF. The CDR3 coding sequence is TGTGCCAGCACCCCCCGGGGCAATCAGCCCCAGCATTTT.